The 26 T cell receptor beta chains below were found in one sample sequenced in a study of blood T cell repertoires in COVID-19. The data were produced by immunoSEQ multiplex PCR, yet TCRdb's version contains in-frame clones alone and is incomplete. This sample has 170,000 or so clones, with roughly 84% found just once. Sequenced sample: PBMCs or T cells enriched from blood (not recorded which). The source is a woman aged 45-65 years who had recovered from COVID-19.

The rearrangement uses TRBV13 and TRBJ1-2; no firm D call. Germline V lookup: CDR1 PRHDT, CDR2 FYEKMQ (reference sequence). The CDR3 runs 16 residues. The V end was cut by 4 bases, the J end by 0 bases, with 15 bases between. CDR3 DNA sequence: TGTGCCAGCAGCTCGGGAGGGTGGTTTTCTAACTATGGCTACACCTTC. Its translation: CASSSGGWFSNYGYTF.

The V call is TRBV6-1, the J call TRBJ1-5; D possibly corresponds to TRBD1 (6 bases). The CDR3 has 15 residues. Per the germline V gene, CDR1 is MNHNS and CDR2 is SASEGT. Trimming took off 1 base at V and 4 bases at J, with 11 bases between the two ends. The CDR3 loop reads CASSEGYRENQPQHF. The CDR3 DNA follows: TGTGCCAGCAGTGAAGGGTACAGGGAAAATCAGCCCCAGCATTTT.

The chain combines TRBV5-4 with TRBJ2-3; TRBD1 matches at 8 bases. The CDR3 contains 15 residues. The V segment lost 4 bases and the J segment 0 bases; nucleotides outside the gene matches: 4. Germline V gene lookup returns CDR1 SGHNT and CDR2 YYREEE (reference sequence). Here the CDR3 DNA reads TGTGCCAGCAGCCCCCGGACAGGGAGCACAGATACGCAGTATTTT. Amino acids: CASSPRTGSTDTQYF.

J is TRBJ2-3 and V is TRBV5-4; D gene unclear. This CDR3 is 12 amino acids long. Trimming cost V 4 bases and J 3 bases, with 6 bases left between them. Germline-derived CDR1 and CDR2 are SGHNT and YYREEE (reference sequence). The CDR3 here is CASSKTTDTQYF. The CDR3, as DNA: TGTGCCAGCAGCAAAACTACAGATACGCAGTATTTT.

V gene TRBV27 combines with J gene TRBJ2-7; possible D gene TRBD2, 6 bases. The CDR3 runs 15 residues. V lost 6 bases and J lost 1, with 16 bases in between. Germline CDR1 is MNHEY and CDR2 is SMNVEV (reference sequence). Here the CDR3 DNA reads TGTGCCAGCAGCCACGCTAGCGCACCATCCTACGAGCAGTACTTC. Translating it yields CASSHASAPSYEQYF.

This clone was observed once. The rearrangement uses TRBV7-3 and TRBJ2-1, with TRBD2 identical over 8 bases. After removal of 1 base from V and 7 bases from J, the junction contained 9 bases not matched to a gene. The CDR3 covers 16 residues. The germline V gene encodes CDR1 SGHTA and CDR2 FQGTGA. CDR3 residues: CASSLNPGGVRNEQFF. CDR3 in DNA: TGTGCCAGCAGCTTAAATCCGGGAGGGGTAAGGAATGAGCAGTTCTTC.

This rearrangement joins TRBV5-6 to TRBJ2-3, with TRBD2 matching over 11 bases. The CDR3 spans 18 residues. After removal of 6 bases from V and 6 bases from J, the junction contained 18 bases not matched to a gene. Looked up from germline, CDR1 is SGHDT and CDR2 is YYEEEE. The CDR3 loop is CASNLLAGDIWGSDTQYF. CDR3 DNA: TGTGCCAGCAACCTACTAGCGGGAGATATATGGGGCAGCGATACGCAGTATTTT.

The genes are TRBV12-3 or TRBV12-4 and TRBJ2-7; possibly TRBD2 for D (7 bases). The CDR3 totals 13 residues. Between the trimmed V and J ends, which lost 8 bases and 7 bases, there was a span of 18 bases. The CDR3 DNA follows: TGTGCCAGCTCTACCAGCGGGACAAGAGAGCAGTACTTC. Protein product: CASSTSGTREQYF.

J is TRBJ1-2 and V is TRBV19; 8 bases are a match to TRBD1. Germline V lookup: CDR1 LNHDA, CDR2 SQIVND (reference sequence). Losses at the gene ends were 5 bases for V and 3 bases for J; bases not matched to a gene: 8. This CDR3 spans 15 amino acids. The DNA of the CDR3 is TGTGCCAGTAGTTCCCCTGCGACAGGGGACTATGGCTACACCTTC. It codes for CASSSPATGDYGYTF.

The gene calls are TRBV10-3 and TRBJ1-6, with 7 bases lining up with TRBD1. Per the germline V gene, CDR1 is ENHRY and CDR2 is SYGVKD. The ends lost 6 bases at V and 0 bases at J; junction bases unmatched: 17. This CDR3 is built from 20 residues. Here the CDR3 reads CAISEGGSGTVSSYNSPLHF. CDR3 coding DNA: TGTGCCATCAGCGAAGGGGGCTCCGGGACAGTGAGCTCCTATAATTCACCCCTCCACTTT.

The chain couples TRBV5-4 to TRBJ1-6; 7 nucleotides line up with TRBD1. The CDR3 covers 14 residues. CDR1 SGHNT and CDR2 YYREEE come from the germline V gene (reference sequence). V lost 7 bases, J lost 6 bases, and 7 bases stayed unmatched. The CDR3 DNA follows: TGTGCCAGCCGAAACCGGGACAGTAATTCACCCCTCCACTTT. It encodes CASRNRDSNSPLHF.

J is TRBJ2-1 and V is TRBV7-9; no definite D call. V was pared by 1 base and J by 2 bases, with 9 bases between. The CDR3 totals 15 residues. Germline CDR1 and CDR2: SEHNR and FQNEAQ (reference sequence). This chain's CDR3 is CASSLGQVAYNEQFF. CDR3 coding DNA: TGTGCCAGCAGCTTAGGGCAGGTTGCCTACAATGAGCAGTTCTTC.

CDR3 loop: CASSQDGGGLREKLFF. In DNA, the CDR3 is TGTGCCAGCAGCCAAGATGGCGGGGGGCTTCGGGAAAAACTGTTTTTT. The genes are TRBV3-1 (or the pseudogene TRBV3-2) and TRBJ1-4, with D perhaps matching TRBD1 (6 bases). Looked up from germline, CDR1 is LGHDT and CDR2 is YNNKEL (reference sequence). The CDR3 runs 16 residues. Trimming took off 0 bases at V and 8 bases at J, with 16 bases between the two ends.

The chain is built from TRBV19 and TRBJ2-1; the match to TRBD2 covers 8 bases. CDR3 length equals 17 residues. The germline V gene encodes CDR1 LNHDA and CDR2 SQIVND (reference sequence). The trim removed 5 bases at V and 2 bases at J, leaving 11 bases unmatched. The CDR3 DNA reads as TGTGCCAGTAGTCCAGGGATTGGCGGGAGGCCCTACAATGAGCAGTTCTTC. Translation gives CASSPGIGGRPYNEQFF.

V is TRBV5-1 and J is TRBJ2-1; 9 bases map to TRBD2. Germline values: CDR1 SGHRS, CDR2 YFSETQ. The junction had 9 bases not matched to a gene; V was cut back by 0 bases and J by 5 bases. This CDR3 has 17 amino acids. As DNA, the CDR3 is TGCGCCAGCAGCTTGGGAAATAGCGGGAGTTTGAACAATGAGCAGTTCTTC. Its translation is CASSLGNSGSLNNEQFF.

This clone appeared a single time. The chain is built from TRBV19 and TRBJ1-2; 7 nucleotides align to TRBD1. CDR1 and CDR2 (germline): LNHDA, SQIVND (reference sequence). V was clipped by 5 bases and J by 3 bases; unmatched bases: 6. CDR3 length: 14 amino acids. CDR3 nucleotides: TGTGCCAGTAGTGCTACAGGGGCTTACTATGGCTACACCTTC. Translation: CASSATGAYYGYTF.

This clone appeared a few times. The gene calls are TRBV6-2 or TRBV6-3 and TRBJ1-1, with TRBD1 as a possible D gene (6 bases). Deletions cut 6 bases from V and 1 base from J, with 15 bases between. Germline loops: CDR1 MNHEY, CDR2 SVGEGT. CDR3 length equals 15 residues. CDR3 sequence (DNA): TGTGCCAGCAGCCTAGACAGGCTCACGAACACTGAAGCTTTCTTT. Translating gives CASSLDRLTNTEAFF.

The rearrangement uses TRBV6-5 and TRBJ1-2; TRBD1 agrees at 11 bases. This CDR3 is built from 15 residues. The trim removed 4 bases at V and 8 bases at J, leaving 9 bases unmatched. In germline, CDR1 is MNHEY, CDR2 SVGAGI. In nucleotides, the CDR3 is TGTGCCAGCAGTTTGGGACAGGGGGAAGGAAGGGGCTACACCTTC. Protein sequence: CASSLGQGEGRGYTF.

The chain joins TRBV15 to TRBJ2-1; the match to TRBD1 covers 9 bases. This CDR3 contains 14 residues. Germline CDR1 is LNHNV and CDR2 is YYDKDF (reference sequence). Germline trimming cut 4 bases from V and 8 bases from J; bases unmatched to any gene: 6. This CDR3 is CATSKDRGGDEQFF. The CDR3 bases are TGTGCCACCAGCAAGGACAGGGGTGGCGATGAGCAGTTCTTC.

This chain uses TRBV5-5 with TRBJ1-6; the D gene is possibly TRBD1 (6 bases). V lost 8 bases, J lost 0 bases, and 15 bases lay in between. CDR3 length: 16 amino acids. Germline V gives CDR1 SGHKS, CDR2 YYEKEE (reference sequence). The CDR3 DNA sequence: TGTGCCAGTGGTACAGGGAGAAGCTCCTATAATTCACCCCTCCACTTT. Protein: CASGTGRSSYNSPLHF.

The CDR3 reads CASSFRGEKLFF. The CDR3 nucleotides are TGTGCCAGCAGTTTCCGTGGCGAAAAACTGTTTTTT. The chain combines TRBV28 with TRBJ1-4; no clear D gene. This CDR3 is built from 12 residues. V was pared by 3 bases and J by 8 bases, with 7 bases between. Germline values: CDR1 MDHEN, CDR2 SYDVKM.

This clone occurred once. This sequence joins TRBV18 and TRBJ1-2; D not resolved. Trimming shortened V by 5 bases and J by 4 bases, and 11 bases separated the two germline ends. Germline assignment: CDR1 KGHSH and CDR2 LQKENI. The CDR3 is 13 amino acids. CDR3 nucleotides: TGTGCCAGCTCAAAAGAGCTGATCTATGGCTACACCTTC. Its translation: CASSKELIYGYTF. Based on the CDR3 plus reference TRBV18 and TRBJ1-2, the full variable domain is NAGVMQNPRHLVRRRGQEARLRCSPMKGHSHVYWYRQLPEEGLKFMVYLQKENIIDESGMPKERFSAEFPKEGPSILRIQQVVRGDSAAYFCASSKELIYGYTFGSGTRLTVV.

The chain couples TRBV29-1 to TRBJ2-7; maybe TRBD2 (6 bases). The V gene's germline CDR1 is SQVTM and CDR2 ANQGSEA. The CDR3 has 12 residues. Trimming cost V 6 bases and J 5 bases, with 14 bases left between them. Here the CDR3 reads CSVTEGWDEQYF. In DNA form, the CDR3 reads TGCAGCGTGACGGAGGGCTGGGACGAGCAGTACTTC.

The V call is TRBV28, the J call TRBJ2-1, with 7 bases identical to TRBD2. CDR3 length equals 15 residues. The germline CDR1 and CDR2 sequences are MDHEN and SYDVKM. V lost 6 bases, J lost 4 bases, and 9 bases stayed unmatched. CDR3 region: CASRLRAGLYNEQFF. The CDR3 DNA reads TGTGCCAGCAGACTGCGAGCGGGACTATACAATGAGCAGTTCTTC.

This rearrangement joins TRBV28 to TRBJ2-2; 7 bases match TRBD2. The CDR3 has 15 amino acids. The V and J ends lost 5 bases and 5 bases, in that order; junction bases with no gene match: 8. CDR1 and CDR2 (germline): MDHEN, SYDVKM. DNA of the CDR3: TGTGCCAGCAGTCCTGGACTAGAAGGGACCGGGGAGCTGTTTTTT. Translated, it gives CASSPGLEGTGELFF.

The CDR3 protein is CASTGQLNTGELFF. The CDR3 DNA sequence: TGTGCCAGCACGGGACAGCTAAACACCGGGGAGCTGTTTTTT. This chain connects TRBV2 to TRBJ2-2, with TRBD1 matching 7 bases. Germline trimming cut 7 bases from V and 2 bases from J; bases unmatched to any gene: 4. The germline CDR1 and CDR2 sequences are SNHLY and FYNNEI. The CDR3 loop spans 14 amino acids.